The present entry profiles one T cell receptor beta chain with its context. Its target is not known. This entry belongs to a study of siplizumab effects on memory and regulatory T cells. Regarding the study as a whole: Alloreactive sequences traceable to unstimulated CD4+ memory cells were significantly reduced by siplizumab. The diversity of naive T cells seemed greater than that of memory cells, and their alloresponse contribution seemed major.

The CDR3 extends over 16 amino acids. CDR1 is LNHDA, CDR2 SQIVND, per germline (reference sequence). The V segment lost 3 bases and the J segment 4 bases; nucleotides outside the gene matches: 9. Assay used: immunoSEQ multiplex PCR; TCRdb lists only in-frame clones, some missing. Here the sample spans 100,000 or so clones, 80% to 95% being singletons. The TCR comes from a human donor in good health. The chain carries TRBV19 and TRBJ2-1; 7 positions agree with TRBD2. Sequencing was carried out using non-Treg CD4+ T cells sorted from blood. The CDR3 DNA reads TGTGCCAGTAGTATCTTAGGGCTAGCGGAGTACAATGAGCAGTTCTTC. It is translated as CASSILGLAEYNEQFF.